This passage covers 15 T cell receptor beta chains from one sample sequenced in a study of glioma-infiltrating T cells after dendritic cell vaccination. The time point is: after dendritic cell vaccination, including at tumor progression/relapse. The table came from immunoSEQ multiplex PCR; TCRdb's copy has only in-frame clones and leaves some out. The table lists 70,000 to 90,000 clones, roughly 80% of them singletons. The specimen was blood, collected after dendritic cell vaccination. The receptors derive from a human donor with glioblastoma.

The chain recombines TRBV6-5 with TRBJ2-1; D is undetermined. V shed 1 base and J shed 5 bases, with 15 bases lying between them. CDR1 MNHEY and CDR2 SVGAGI come from the germline V gene. The CDR3 extends over 16 amino acids. CDR3 loop: CASSYFDGGLNNEQFF. Here the CDR3 DNA reads TGTGCCAGCAGTTACTTCGACGGCGGCTTAAACAATGAGCAGTTCTTC.

V is TRBV7-9 and J is TRBJ1-2, with D possibly being TRBD1 (5 bases). Germline CDR1 is SEHNR and CDR2 is FQNEAQ (reference sequence). V lost 7 bases and J lost 3, with 18 bases in between. There are 15 residues in the CDR3. The CDR3 nucleotides are TGTGCCAGCAACCCCGAGGCAGGGTCTTACTATGGCTACACCTTC. Amino acid sequence: CASNPEAGSYYGYTF.

In its sample, this clone was seen once. The chain is built from TRBV19 and TRBJ1-1, with a possible D match to TRBD1 (5 bases). The CDR3 contains 14 residues. Trimming removed 7 bases from V and 5 bases from J, with 17 bases in between. Germline-derived CDR1 and CDR2 are LNHDA and SQIVND (reference sequence). The CDR3: CASKPRGSETEAFF. In DNA, the CDR3 is TGTGCCAGTAAGCCTAGGGGCTCGGAAACTGAAGCTTTCTTT.

The CDR3 loop reads CASSRSGTSLGKEQFF. The CDR3 coding sequence is TGTGCCAGCAGCCGTTCCGGGACTAGCCTCGGTAAGGAGCAGTTCTTC. V usage is TRBV7-8 and J usage is TRBJ2-1, with TRBD2 matching 9 bases. The CDR3 contains 16 residues. Germline-derived CDR1 and CDR2 are SGHVS and FQNEAQ. The trim removed 5 bases at V and 10 bases at J, leaving 15 bases unmatched.

The chain joins TRBV4-1 to TRBJ2-5, with D possibly matching TRBD2 (7 bases). Germline lookup yields CDR1 MGHRA and CDR2 YSYEKL. The length of the CDR3 is 16 residues. The V and J ends lost 0 bases and 3 bases respectively, with 14 bases between them. The CDR3 bases are TGCGCCAGCAGCCAAGATTCGGGGGGCAGGGAAGAGACCCAGTACTTC. Translating it yields CASSQDSGGREETQYF.

V usage is TRBV6-1 and J usage is TRBJ2-5; 9 nucleotides align to TRBD1. Germline V gene sequence: CDR1 MNHNS, CDR2 SASEGT. V was pared by 6 bases and J by 5 bases, with 10 bases of the junction left unmatched. CDR3 size: 15 residues. The CDR3 here is CASRSLQGASETQYF. CDR3 nucleotides: TGTGCCAGCAGAAGCTTACAGGGGGCTTCGGAGACCCAGTACTTC.

The rearrangement joins TRBV14 to TRBJ1-6; 10 positions agree with TRBD1. Germline trimming cut 4 bases from V and 5 bases from J; bases unmatched to any gene: 8. The CDR3 length is 17 residues. Germline-derived CDR1 and CDR2 are SGHDN and FVKESK. This CDR3 is CASSPWDRGVNNSPLHF. The CDR3, as DNA: TGTGCCAGCAGCCCATGGGACAGGGGCGTTAATAATTCACCCCTCCACTTT.

V gene TRBV2 combines with J gene TRBJ2-2, with a tentative D call TRBD1 (6 bases). Germline CDR1 is SNHLY and CDR2 is FYNNEI. This CDR3 is 13 amino acids long. The V end lost 8 bases, the J end lost 1 base, and 8 bases lay between the germline ends. CDR3 region: CASRQENTGELFF. As DNA, the CDR3 is TGTGCCAGCCGACAGGAGAACACCGGGGAGCTGTTTTTT.

This clone was observed a handful of times. In DNA form, the CDR3 reads TGTGCCAGCAGTAAGACAGGGGGCACCTACGAGCAGTACTTC. Its translation is CASSKTGGTYEQYF. The V gene is TRBV7-6, the J gene TRBJ2-7; TRBD1 matches 10 bases. The V and J ends lost 6 bases and 2 bases, in that order; junction bases with no gene match: 4. The CDR3 spans 14 residues. Germline CDR1 is SGHVS and CDR2 is FNYEAQ.

The gene calls are TRBV18 and TRBJ1-3, with TRBD1 matching 7 bases. CDR3 length: 16 amino acids. The J segment lost 1 base and the V segment lost 3 bases, leaving 6 bases of the junction unmatched. Germline V gene sequence: CDR1 KGHSH, CDR2 LQKENI. The DNA for the CDR3 is TGTGCCAGCTCACCCGGACAGGATCTTTCTGGAAACACCATATATTTT. Protein product: CASSPGQDLSGNTIYF.

As to this clone: Other nucleotide sequences from this sample produce the same CDR3. The chain joins TRBV5-1 to TRBJ2-1; D uncertain. Germline V gene data show CDR1 as SGHRS and CDR2 as YFSETQ. There are 14 residues in the CDR3. Trimming pared 0 bases from V and 0 bases from J, leaving 4 bases between. The CDR3: CASSLDSSYNEQFF. For the CDR3, the DNA is TGCGCCAGCAGCTTGGATAGCTCCTACAATGAGCAGTTCTTC.

The genes are TRBV7-6 and TRBJ1-2, with TRBD1 as a possible D gene (6 bases). Trimming took off 1 base at V and 8 bases at J, with 17 bases between the two ends. This CDR3 region has 15 residues. Germline CDR1 and CDR2: SGHVS and FNYEAQ. The CDR3 reads CASSLDPRGEKGYTF. In DNA form, the CDR3 reads TGTGCCAGCAGCTTAGACCCCAGGGGAGAAAAGGGCTACACCTTC.

This chain joins TRBV19 and TRBJ1-1; D is possibly TRBD1 (6 bases). The V gene's germline CDR1 is LNHDA and CDR2 SQIVND (reference sequence). The CDR3 has 14 residues. V lost 4 bases and J lost 2, with 11 bases in between. CDR3 sequence (DNA): TGTGCCAGTAGTACCCAGGGGAGTAACACTGAAGCTTTCTTT. Amino acid sequence: CASSTQGSNTEAFF.

The rearrangement joins TRBV5-4 to TRBJ2-2; 10 bases align to TRBD2. The germline V gene encodes CDR1 SGHNT and CDR2 YYREEE (reference sequence). Germline trimming cut 0 bases from V and 5 bases from J; bases unmatched to any gene: 10. The CDR3 extends over 18 amino acids. Written as DNA, the CDR3 is TGTGCCAGCAGCTTGGGGGGACGTAGCGGGGGGCAAACCGGGGAGCTGTTTTTT. It codes for CASSLGGRSGGQTGELFF.

The chain joins TRBV29-1 to TRBJ1-1, with 7 bases matching TRBD1. This CDR3 region has 13 residues. The J segment lost 1 base and the V segment lost 3 bases, leaving 2 bases of the junction unmatched. Germline V CDR1 and CDR2: SQVTM, ANQGSEA. CDR3 nucleotide sequence: TGCAGCGTTGACGGGACAGAGAACACTGAAGCTTTCTTT. Protein product: CSVDGTENTEAFF.